Each of the 22 T cell receptor beta chains below was sequenced from the same sample in a study of cytomegalovirus exposure and HLA in healthy donors. Primers included in the PCR were 60 Vbeta and 13 Jbeta primers. Using immunoSEQ multiplex PCR, the repertoire was profiled, and TCRdb retains in-frame clones only, with some absent. The sample lists approximately 88,000 clones, 77% seen once, with roughly 6.6% in the top ten. Sample: PBMCs. The receptors shown here come from a man in his fifties or sixties in good health and CMV-seropositive.

This chain links TRBV4-1 with TRBJ2-3, with 7 bases matching TRBD2. V lost 4 bases to trimming and J lost 2 bases; unmatched junction nucleotides: 6. The CDR3 covers 15 residues. Germline loops: CDR1 MGHRA, CDR2 YSYEKL. CDR3 bases: TGCGCCAGCAGCCGAGGAAGCGGGGACACAGATACGCAGTATTTT. This encodes CASSRGSGDTDTQYF.

This chain uses TRBV7-3 with TRBJ2-3, with TRBD2 matching 7 bases. The CDR3 is made up of 17 amino acids. The germline CDR1 and CDR2 sequences are SGHTA and FQGTGA. The J segment lost 5 bases and the V segment lost 5 bases, leaving 16 bases of the junction unmatched. The CDR3: CASSPLGPGSGVDTQYF. The CDR3 DNA is TGTGCCAGCAGCCCCCTAGGGCCCGGAAGCGGGGTAGATACGCAGTATTTT.

As for this clone: The junction does not match germline at one end; this may be a read error. The V and J genes are TRBV7-9 and TRBJ1-2; possible D gene TRBD1, 5 bases. CDR3 size: 13 residues. Germline CDR1 SEHNR, CDR2 FQNEAQ (reference sequence). The CDR3 sequence is CASSLWGEDGYPF. CDR3 DNA: TGTGCCAGCAGCTTATGGGGGGAAGATGGCTACCCCTTC.

This clone was counted a few times. The rearrangement joins TRBV15 to TRBJ2-3, with D maybe TRBD2 (6 bases). V was trimmed by 4 bases and J by 6 bases, leaving 17 bases between them. The CDR3 has 15 residues. Germline loops: CDR1 LNHNV, CDR2 YYDKDF (reference sequence). The CDR3 is CATSTTRGSLDTQYF. In nucleotides, the CDR3 is TGTGCCACCAGCACGACTAGGGGTTCTTTGGATACGCAGTATTTT.

The J gene is TRBJ1-6, the V gene TRBV19; a weak D match, TRBD1 (5 bases). The germline V gene encodes CDR1 LNHDA and CDR2 SQIVND (reference sequence). The V end lost 10 bases, the J end lost 0 bases, and 10 bases lay between the germline ends. CDR3 length equals 14 residues. CDR3 nucleotide sequence: TGTGCCACCCGGGGGGACTCCTATAATTCACCCCTCCACTTT. Translating it yields CATRGDSYNSPLHF.

The V call is TRBV27, the J call TRBJ2-3; possible D gene TRBD2, 6 bases. Germline V gene sequence: CDR1 MNHEY, CDR2 SMNVEV (reference sequence). The CDR3 runs 15 residues. Trimming removed 6 bases at V and 2 bases at J, with 15 bases between. CDR3 coding DNA: TGTGCCAGCAGGGCCTCTTGGGGGGACACAGATACGCAGTATTTT. Its protein product is CASRASWGDTDTQYF.

The chain links TRBV6-6 to TRBJ2-7; TRBD1 aligns across 7 bases. The length of the CDR3 is 15 residues. Germline V gene lookup returns CDR1 MNHNY and CDR2 SVGAGI (reference sequence). J gave up 5 bases and V 5 bases, and 12 bases lay outside the gene matches. The CDR3 is CASSPRGGAPHEQYF. The DNA for the CDR3 is TGTGCCAGCAGTCCCCGAGGGGGCGCCCCCCACGAGCAGTACTTC.

The CDR3 DNA is TGTGCCAGCAGCCCAGGGGTATACAATGAGCAGTTCTTC. Translation gives CASSPGVYNEQFF. The chain carries TRBV7-2 and TRBJ2-1, with TRBD1 as a possible D gene (6 bases). Germline V gene lookup returns CDR1 SGHTA and CDR2 FQGNSA. CDR3 size: 13 residues. Trimming removed 5 bases from V and 4 bases from J, with 9 bases in between. Combining the CDR3 with reference TRBV7-2 and TRBJ2-1 gives the whole variable domain GAGVSQSPSNKVTEKGKDVELRCDPISGHTALYWYRQSLGQGLEFLIYFQGNSAPDKSGLPSDRFSAERTGGSVSTLTIQRTQQEDSAVYLCASSPGVYNEQFFGPGTRLTVL.

The V and J genes are TRBV7-9 and TRBJ1-4; D gene ambiguous. Germline CDR1 is SEHNR and CDR2 is FQNEAQ (reference sequence). V lost 3 bases and J 7 bases, leaving 12 bases between the germline ends. CDR3 size: 14 residues. This chain's CDR3 is CASSFGSVVEKLFF. The DNA of the CDR3 is TGTGCCAGCAGCTTTGGTTCGGTTGTTGAAAAACTGTTTTTT.

The chain combines TRBV28 with TRBJ1-2; TRBD1 might be the D (5 bases). Between the trimmed V and J ends, which lost 2 bases and 1 base, there was a span of 8 bases. The CDR3 is made up of 14 amino acids. The germline V gene has CDR1 MDHEN and CDR2 SYDVKM. CDR3 in DNA: TGTGCCAGCAGTTTACAGGGCAGTAACTATGGCTACACCTTC. Translation: CASSLQGSNYGYTF.

The CDR3 DNA reads TGTGCCAGCAGCGTAGAGAGGGCAGGCCTCGAAGCTTTCTTT. It yields the protein CASSVERAGLEAFF. The chain joins TRBV9 to TRBJ1-1; unclear D gene. CDR1 SGDLS and CDR2 YYNGEE come from the germline V gene. The ends were cut back, 0 bases at V and 8 bases at J, with 14 bases in the middle. There are 14 residues in the CDR3. The variable domain in full, completed from reference TRBV9 and TRBJ1-1, reads DSGVTQTPKHLITATGQRVTLRCSPRSGDLSVYWYQQSLDQGLQFLIQYYNGEERAKGNILERFSAQQFPDLHSELNLSSLELGDSALYFCASSVERAGLEAFFGQGTRLTVV.

This clone came up once. The chain uses TRBV4-2 and TRBJ1-4; possible D gene TRBD1, 5 bases. Looked up from germline, CDR1 is LGHNA and CDR2 is YNFKEQ. Trimming stripped 4 bases from V and 11 bases from J, with 14 bases between. The CDR3 runs to 13 residues. The CDR3 spells CASSPSGGGKLFF. The CDR3 DNA reads TGTGCCAGCAGCCCCTCGGGCGGGGGTAAACTGTTTTTT.

As for this clone: Other nucleotide sequences in the sample specify the same CDR3. The J gene is TRBJ2-5, the V gene TRBV5-1, with TRBD1 matching 9 bases. This CDR3 has 14 amino acids. Trimming took 2 bases from V and 4 from J; bases not matched to a gene: 3. Germline V lookup: CDR1 SGHRS, CDR2 YFSETQ. CDR3 coding DNA: TGCGCCAGCAGCTTACAGGGGGCAGGAGAGACCCAGTACTTC. Amino acid sequence: CASSLQGAGETQYF.

This clone showed up just a few times. The gene calls are TRBV2 and TRBJ1-6, with a weak D call TRBD1 (5 bases). The CDR3 is made up of 15 amino acids. Per the germline V gene, CDR1 is SNHLY and CDR2 is FYNNEI. V dropped 7 bases and J dropped 4 bases, with 14 bases sitting between them. In nucleotides, the CDR3 is TGTGCCAGCACGGGGGAGCAGGGTTATAATTCACCCCTCCACTTT. Residues: CASTGEQGYNSPLHF.

The chain combines TRBV7-3 with TRBJ2-3, with TRBD1 matching over 10 bases. The CDR3 contains 16 residues. With 5 bases clipped from V and 2 bases from J, the junction kept 7 bases outside the gene matches. CDR1 is SGHTA and CDR2 is FQGTGA in the germline V gene. The chain's CDR3 is CASSLRTGGITDTQYF. CDR3 in DNA: TGTGCCAGCAGCCTTCGGACAGGGGGGATCACAGATACGCAGTATTTT.

This clone came up once. J is TRBJ1-1 and V is TRBV19; D not certain. V lost 2 bases, J lost 2 bases, and 12 bases lay in between. The germline V gene encodes CDR1 LNHDA and CDR2 SQIVND (reference sequence). The CDR3 runs 15 residues. In nucleotides, the CDR3 is TGTGCCAGTAGTATAACCGGAGTAATCAACACTGAAGCTTTCTTT. This sequence encodes CASSITGVINTEAFF.

This chain uses TRBV5-1 with TRBJ1-2; 7 bases agree with TRBD1. The CDR3 runs 13 residues. V shed 4 bases, J shed 3 bases, and the junction held 3 bases outside the gene matches. CDR1 SGHRS and CDR2 YFSETQ come from the germline V gene. The CDR3 sequence is CASSTGQHYGYTF. The CDR3 nucleotides are TGCGCCAGCAGCACGGGACAGCACTATGGCTACACCTTC.

The chain combines TRBV2 with TRBJ1-1; D may be TRBD1 (6 bases). Germline CDR1 SNHLY, CDR2 FYNNEI. Trimming stripped 5 bases from V and 4 bases from J, with 11 bases between. CDR3 length equals 13 residues. CDR3 residues: CASSSGVFTEAFF. CDR3 coding DNA: TGTGCCAGCAGTTCAGGGGTTTTCACTGAAGCTTTCTTT.

This clone was seen a few times. Other DNA sequences in this specimen translate into the identical CDR3. The chain has TRBV2 and TRBJ1-2; D gene unclear. Germline assignment: CDR1 SNHLY and CDR2 FYNNEI. The CDR3 is made up of 13 amino acids. Trimming removed 4 bases at V and 2 bases at J, with 8 bases between. CDR3 DNA: TGTGCCAGCAGTGCTGGCGGGAACTATGGCTACACCTTC. It translates to CASSAGGNYGYTF.

The chain joins TRBV7-7 to TRBJ2-5; 15 bases are shared with TRBD2. The CDR3 is made up of 17 amino acids. CDR1 is SSHAT, CDR2 FNYEAQ, per germline (reference sequence). The J segment lost 5 bases and the V segment lost 5 bases, leaving 9 bases of the junction unmatched. The chain's CDR3 is CASSLGTSGGSTETQYF. The CDR3 DNA reads TGTGCCAGCAGCCTAGGGACTAGCGGGGGGTCTACCGAGACCCAGTACTTC.

The V gene is TRBV18, the J gene TRBJ2-5; maybe TRBD2 (6 bases). Germline V lookup: CDR1 KGHSH, CDR2 LQKENI. The CDR3 covers 18 residues. With 1 base removed from V and 4 bases from J, the gap between germline ends came to 22 bases. This CDR3 is CASSPREALRGRPETQYF. CDR3 nucleotides: TGTGCCAGCTCACCACGGGAGGCCCTCCGAGGCCGGCCAGAGACCCAGTACTTC.

The J gene is TRBJ2-7, the V gene TRBV7-8, with 7 bases matching TRBD1. The CDR3 has 13 amino acids. V was clipped by 5 bases and J by 3 bases; unmatched bases: 4. Germline lookup yields CDR1 SGHVS and CDR2 FQNEAQ. In DNA form, the CDR3 reads TGTGCCAGCAGCCCCCCAGGGGGCTACGAGCAGTACTTC. Protein product: CASSPPGGYEQYF.